This TCR beta chain appears in the sequencing data of a study of blood T cell repertoires in COVID-19. As for the study in general: Samples came from the United States, Italy and Spain, spanning acute and convalescent COVID-19. PBMCs, B-cell-depleted T cells, or T cells provided the cDNA or gDNA that made up the material.

A single count supports this clone. In the authors' workflow: By means of reference gene primer amplification, nucleated cell counts were estimated. Profiling relied on immunoSEQ multiplex PCR, and the TCRdb table lists in-frame clones only, not all of them. For V, J and clone size, that table is used; D and trimming come from the DNA. Of some 110,000 clones listed, approximately 85% are singletons. Germline V gene data show CDR1 as MNHEY and CDR2 as SVGAGI. The V segment lost 1 base and the J segment 7 bases; nucleotides outside the gene matches: 8. The CDR3 is made up of 16 amino acids. V gene TRBV6-5 combines with J gene TRBJ2-1; TRBD2 agrees at 9 bases. This receptor was obtained from a human donor in a cohort sampled during active COVID-19. Material for sequencing was peripheral blood. The CDR3 DNA reads as TGTGCCAGCAGTTACTGGCGCGGGAGGGCCGGTAATGAGCAGTTCTTC. Protein sequence: CASSYWRGRAGNEQFF.